These 4 T cell receptor beta chains were sequenced from one sample in a study of blood T cell repertoires in COVID-19. The table came from immunoSEQ multiplex PCR; TCRdb's copy has only in-frame clones and leaves some out. The table shows about 360,000 clones, with 75% to 90% occurring only once. The sequenced material came from peripheral blood. These receptors were obtained from an older woman with COVID-19, enrolled during active disease.

Regarding this clone: One end of the junction does not line up with germline, which may come from a read error. The rearrangement links TRBV18 to TRBJ2-7; either TRBD1 or TRBD2 may supply D (5 bases each). The CDR3 has 15 amino acids. CDR1 is KGHSH and CDR2 is LQKENI in the germline V gene. The CDR3 DNA reads as TGTGCCAGCTCGCCACAGGACGGGGTCTCCTACGAGCAGTACTTC. Translated, it gives CASSPQDGVSYEQYF.

The V gene is TRBV10-3, the J gene TRBJ1-2; no firm D call. The V gene's germline CDR1 is ENHRY and CDR2 SYGVKD. The CDR3 consists of 13 residues. The V gene lost 0 bases and the J gene lost 1 base, with 3 bases spanning the gap. CDR3: CAISESRNYGYTF. The CDR3 region has the DNA TGTGCCATCAGTGAGTCCCGTAACTATGGCTACACCTTC.

The chain recombines TRBV6-5 with TRBJ1-4, with D perhaps matching TRBD1 (6 bases). Trimming removed 5 bases at V and 3 bases at J, with 13 bases between. The CDR3 consists of 15 residues. Germline V CDR1 and CDR2: MNHEY, SVGAGI. The CDR3, as DNA: TGTGCCAGCAGTCAACAGGGTTTGGCTAATGAAAAACTGTTTTTT. Protein sequence: CASSQQGLANEKLFF.

This chain links TRBV5-1 with TRBJ1-1; 8 nucleotides match TRBD1. The germline gives CDR1 SGHRS, CDR2 YFSETQ. Germline trimming cut 7 bases from V and 1 base from J; bases unmatched to any gene: 6. This CDR3 is built from 14 residues. As DNA, the CDR3 is TGCGCCAGCTTCGGGGACAGGTCGAACACTGAAGCTTTCTTT. It is translated as CASFGDRSNTEAFF. Based on the CDR3 plus reference TRBV5-1 and TRBJ1-1, the full variable domain is KAGVTQTPRYLIKTRGQQVTLSCSPISGHRSVSWYQQTPGQGLQFLFEYFSETQRNKGNFPGRFSGRQFSNSRSEMNVSTLELGDSALYLCASFGDRSNTEAFFGQGTRLTVV.